This T cell receptor beta chain comes out of a study of blood T cell repertoires in COVID-19. CDR3 length equals 11 residues. V dropped 2 bases and J dropped 8 bases, with 6 bases sitting between them. Germline V lookup: CDR1 SQVTM, CDR2 ANQGSEA. Sequenced by immunoSEQ multiplex PCR; TCRdb stores in-frame clones only, minus some. Seen here are approximately 100,000 clones, roughly 85% observed once, and the top ten hold around 39%. The sequenced sample consisted of peripheral blood. The chain employs TRBV29-1 and TRBJ1-4; D ambiguous. This receptor was identified in a man older than 75 with acute or convalescent COVID-19. CDR3: CSVELREKLFF. The CDR3 DNA reads TGCAGCGTTGAACTCAGGGAAAAACTGTTTTTT.